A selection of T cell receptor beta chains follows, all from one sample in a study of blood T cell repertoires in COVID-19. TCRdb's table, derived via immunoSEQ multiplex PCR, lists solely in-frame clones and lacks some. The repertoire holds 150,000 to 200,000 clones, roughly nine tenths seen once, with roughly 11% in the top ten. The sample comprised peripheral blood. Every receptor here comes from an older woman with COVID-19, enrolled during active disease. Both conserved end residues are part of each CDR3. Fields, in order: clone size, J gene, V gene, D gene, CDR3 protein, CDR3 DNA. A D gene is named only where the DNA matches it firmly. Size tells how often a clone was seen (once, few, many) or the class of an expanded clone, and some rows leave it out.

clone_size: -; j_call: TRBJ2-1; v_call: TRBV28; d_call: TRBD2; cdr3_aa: CASSHRLAGGENEQFF; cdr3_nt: TGTGCCAGCAGCCATCGACTAGCGGGAGGGGAGAATGAGCAGTTCTTC
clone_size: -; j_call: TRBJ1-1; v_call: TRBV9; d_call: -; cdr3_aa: CASSLQVYTEAFF; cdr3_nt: TGTGCCAGCAGCCTTCAGGTATACACTGAAGCTTTCTTT
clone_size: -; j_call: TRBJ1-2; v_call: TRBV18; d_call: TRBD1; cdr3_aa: CASSQPDRGHGYTF; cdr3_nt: TGTGCCAGCTCACAACCCGACAGGGGGCATGGCTACACCTTC
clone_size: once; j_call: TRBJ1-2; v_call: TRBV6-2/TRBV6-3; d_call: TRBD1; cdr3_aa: CASSQGRTGTYGYTF; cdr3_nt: TGTGCCAGTAGCCAAGGACGGACAGGGACATATGGCTACACCTTC
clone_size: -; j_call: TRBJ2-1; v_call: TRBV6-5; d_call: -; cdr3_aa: CASSRLGNEQFF; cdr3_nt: TGTGCCAGCAGCCGACTAGGCAATGAGCAGTTCTTC
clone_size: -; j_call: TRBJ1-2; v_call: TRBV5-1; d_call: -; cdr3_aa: CASSLWPRSRGVYGYTF; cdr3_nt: TGCGCCAGCAGCTTGTGGCCACGGAGCAGGGGAGTCTATGGCTACACCTTC
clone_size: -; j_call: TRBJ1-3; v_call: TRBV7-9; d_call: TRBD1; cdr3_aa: CASSQRGPGNTIYF; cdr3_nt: TGTGCCAGCAGCCAAAGGGGGCCGGGAAACACCATATATTTT
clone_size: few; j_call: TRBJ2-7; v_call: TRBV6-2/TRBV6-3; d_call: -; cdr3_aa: CASSDSLPYEQYF; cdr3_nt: TGTGCCAGCAGCGACAGTTTACCCTACGAGCAGTACTTC
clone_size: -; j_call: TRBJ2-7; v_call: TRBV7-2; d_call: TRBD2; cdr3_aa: CASSEAGGPAYEQYF; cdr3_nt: TGTGCCAGCAGCGAAGCGGGAGGGCCGGCTTACGAGCAGTACTTC
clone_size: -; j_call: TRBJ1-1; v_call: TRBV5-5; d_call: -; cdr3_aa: CASSPTAMNTEAFF; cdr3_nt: TGTGCCAGCAGCCCGACAGCGATGAACACTGAAGCTTTCTTT
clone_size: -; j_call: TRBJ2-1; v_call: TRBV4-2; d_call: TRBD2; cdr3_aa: CASSQAWSSGKDNEQFF; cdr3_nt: TGTGCCAGCAGCCAAGCTTGGTCTAGCGGGAAAGACAATGAGCAGTTCTTC
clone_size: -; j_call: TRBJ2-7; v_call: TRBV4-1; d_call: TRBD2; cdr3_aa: CASSQLAGIDEQYF; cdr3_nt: TGCGCCAGCAGCCAACTAGCGGGAATCGACGAGCAGTACTTC
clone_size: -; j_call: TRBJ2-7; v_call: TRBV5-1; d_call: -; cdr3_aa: CASSLADPGQYF; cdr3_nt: TGCGCCAGCAGCTTGGCCGACCCGGGGCAGTACTTC
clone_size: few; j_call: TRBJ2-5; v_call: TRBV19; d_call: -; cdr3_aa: CASSIDRSPFGTQYF; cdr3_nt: TGTGCCAGTAGTATAGATCGTTCGCCCTTCGGGACCCAGTACTTC
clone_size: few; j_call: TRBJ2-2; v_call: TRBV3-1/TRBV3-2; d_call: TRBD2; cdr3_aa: CASSHQSGKSGELFF; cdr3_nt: TGTGCCAGCAGCCACCAAAGCGGGAAATCCGGGGAGCTGTTTTTT
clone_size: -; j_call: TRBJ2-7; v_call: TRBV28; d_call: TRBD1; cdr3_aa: CASSGTGDIEQYF; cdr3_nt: TGTGCCAGCAGTGGGACAGGAGATATAGAGCAGTACTTC
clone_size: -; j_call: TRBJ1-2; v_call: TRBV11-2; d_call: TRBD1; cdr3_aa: CASSSRDSTKDGYTF; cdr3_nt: TGTGCCAGCAGCTCTCGGGACAGCACTAAGGACGGCTACACCTTC
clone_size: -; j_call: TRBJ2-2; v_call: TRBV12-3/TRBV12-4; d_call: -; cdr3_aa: CASRGGGTGELFF; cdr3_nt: TGTGCCAGCAGGGGGGGTGGCACCGGGGAGCTGTTTTTT
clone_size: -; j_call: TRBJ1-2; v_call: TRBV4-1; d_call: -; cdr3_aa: CASSQEPGANYGYTF; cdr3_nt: TGCGCCAGCAGCCAAGAGCCGGGAGCTAACTATGGCTACACCTTC
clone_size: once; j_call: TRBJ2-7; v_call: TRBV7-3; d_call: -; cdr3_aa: CASSLSGPGREQYF; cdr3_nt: TGTGCCAGCAGCTTAAGCGGGCCTGGGAGGGAGCAGTACTTC
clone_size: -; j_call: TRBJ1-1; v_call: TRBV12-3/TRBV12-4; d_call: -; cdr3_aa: CASSPGTPEAFF; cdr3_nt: TGTGCCAGCAGCCCAGGAACACCTGAAGCTTTCTTT
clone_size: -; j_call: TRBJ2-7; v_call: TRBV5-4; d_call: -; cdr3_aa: CASSLRPGEQYF; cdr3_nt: TGTGCCAGCAGCTTGAGGCCGGGCGAGCAGTACTTC
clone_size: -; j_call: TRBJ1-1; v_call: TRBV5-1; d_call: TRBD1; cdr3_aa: CASSLRQGFNTEAFF; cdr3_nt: TGCGCCAGCAGCTTGCGACAGGGATTTAACACTGAAGCTTTCTTT
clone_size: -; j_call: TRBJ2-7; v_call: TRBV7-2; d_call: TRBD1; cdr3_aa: CASSFWDRLSYEQYF; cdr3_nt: TGTGCCAGCAGCTTTTGGGACAGGCTATCCTACGAGCAGTACTTC
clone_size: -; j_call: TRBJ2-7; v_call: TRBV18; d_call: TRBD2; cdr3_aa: CASSPRTSGSYEQYF; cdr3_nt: TGTGCCAGCTCACCTCGGACTAGCGGGAGTTACGAGCAGTACTTC
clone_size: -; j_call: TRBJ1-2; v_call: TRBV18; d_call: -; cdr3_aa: CASSPNREGYGYTF; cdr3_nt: TGTGCCAGCTCACCCAACAGGGAGGGCTATGGCTACACCTTC
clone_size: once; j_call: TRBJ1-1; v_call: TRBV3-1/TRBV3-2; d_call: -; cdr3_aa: CASSHLGGNTEAFF; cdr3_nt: TGTGCCAGCAGCCACCTGGGGGGGAACACTGAAGCTTTCTTT
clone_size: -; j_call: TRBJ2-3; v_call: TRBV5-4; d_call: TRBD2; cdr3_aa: CASSSSGSSDTQYF; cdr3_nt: TGTGCCAGCAGCTCAAGCGGGAGTTCAGATACGCAGTATTTT
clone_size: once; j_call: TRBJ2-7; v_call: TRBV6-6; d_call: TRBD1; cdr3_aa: CASSLTGGDSYEQYF; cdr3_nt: TGTGCCAGCAGTTTGACAGGGGGCGACTCCTACGAGCAGTACTTC
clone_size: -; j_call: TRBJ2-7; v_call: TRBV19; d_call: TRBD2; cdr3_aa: CASSMASGRVREQYF; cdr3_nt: TGTGCCAGTAGTATGGCTAGCGGGAGGGTCCGCGAGCAGTACTTC
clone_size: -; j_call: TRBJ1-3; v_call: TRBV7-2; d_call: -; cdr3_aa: CASSLDGGTYGNTIYF; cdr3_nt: TGTGCCAGCAGCTTAGACGGGGGAACTTACGGAAACACCATATATTTT
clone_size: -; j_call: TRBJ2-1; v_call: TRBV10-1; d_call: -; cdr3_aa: CASSESGYSANEQFF; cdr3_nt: TGCGCCAGCAGTGAGTCGGGCTACTCGGCCAATGAGCAGTTCTTC
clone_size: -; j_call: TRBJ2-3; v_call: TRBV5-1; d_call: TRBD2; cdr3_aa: CASSLAGGITDTQYF; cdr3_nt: TGCGCCAGCAGCTTAGCGGGAGGGATCACAGATACGCAGTATTTT
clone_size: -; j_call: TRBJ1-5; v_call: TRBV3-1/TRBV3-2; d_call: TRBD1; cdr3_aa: CAGSQDKESGTGGNQPQHF; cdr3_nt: TGTGCCGGCAGCCAGGACAAAGAGTCCGGGACAGGGGGCAATCAGCCCCAGCATTTT
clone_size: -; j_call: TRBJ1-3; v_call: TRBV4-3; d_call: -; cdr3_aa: CASSHLGNTIYF; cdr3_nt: TGCGCCAGCAGCCACCTGGGAAACACCATATATTTT
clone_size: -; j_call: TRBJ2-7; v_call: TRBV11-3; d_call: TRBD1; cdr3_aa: CASSPRGTGGNEQYF; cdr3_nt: TGTGCCAGCAGCCCGCGCGGGACAGGGGGAAACGAGCAGTACTTC
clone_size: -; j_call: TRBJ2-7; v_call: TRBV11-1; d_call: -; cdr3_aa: CASSFASGYFYEQYF; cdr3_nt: TGTGCCAGCAGCTTCGCAAGCGGTTATTTCTACGAGCAGTACTTC
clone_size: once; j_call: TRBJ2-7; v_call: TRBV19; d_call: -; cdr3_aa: CASTQGGAEQYF; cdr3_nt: TGTGCCAGTACCCAAGGAGGGGCGGAGCAGTACTTC
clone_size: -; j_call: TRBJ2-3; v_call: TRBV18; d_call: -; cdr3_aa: CASSPQTDTQYF; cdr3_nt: TGTGCCAGCTCACCCCAGACAGATACGCAGTATTTT
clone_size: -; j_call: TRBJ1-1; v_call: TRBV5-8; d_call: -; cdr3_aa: CASSLGLGVNTEAFF; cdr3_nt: TGTGCCAGCAGCTTGGGACTGGGTGTGAACACTGAAGCTTTCTTT
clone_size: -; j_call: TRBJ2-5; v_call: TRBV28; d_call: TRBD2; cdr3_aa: CATPRPLAGGLKKETQYF; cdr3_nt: TGTGCCACCCCCAGGCCGCTAGCGGGAGGGTTGAAAAAAGAGACCCAGTACTTC
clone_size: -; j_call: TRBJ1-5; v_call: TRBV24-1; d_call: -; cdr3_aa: CATSDPLRNQPQHF; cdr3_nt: TGTGCCACCAGTGACCCCCTTCGGAATCAGCCCCAGCATTTT
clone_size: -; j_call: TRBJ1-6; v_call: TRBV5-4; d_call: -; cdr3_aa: CASSYDGGRANSPLHF; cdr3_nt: TGTGCCAGCAGCTACGATGGGGGCAGGGCTAATTCACCCCTCCACTTT
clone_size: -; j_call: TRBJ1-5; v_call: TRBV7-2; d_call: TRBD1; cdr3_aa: CASSSVDRGGDQPQHF; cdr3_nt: TGTGCCAGCAGCTCGGTAGACAGGGGAGGGGATCAGCCCCAGCATTTT
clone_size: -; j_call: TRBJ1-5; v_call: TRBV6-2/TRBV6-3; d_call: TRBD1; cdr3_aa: CASSYVLGTGIYSNQPQHF; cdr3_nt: TGTGCCAGCAGTTATGTCCTCGGGACAGGAATATATAGCAATCAGCCCCAGCATTTT
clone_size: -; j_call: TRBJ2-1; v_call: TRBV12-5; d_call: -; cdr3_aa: CASGTDLSGNEQFF; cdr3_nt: TGTGCTAGTGGTACCGACCTGTCGGGGAATGAGCAGTTCTTC
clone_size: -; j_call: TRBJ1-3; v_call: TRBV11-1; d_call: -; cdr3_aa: CASRQELRSGNTIYF; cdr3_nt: TGTGCCAGCCGACAGGAGCTCCGCTCTGGAAACACCATATATTTT
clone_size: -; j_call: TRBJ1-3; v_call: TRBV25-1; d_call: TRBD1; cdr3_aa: CASSERDRVLNTIYF; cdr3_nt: TGTGCCAGCAGTGAACGGGACAGGGTTTTAAACACCATATATTTT
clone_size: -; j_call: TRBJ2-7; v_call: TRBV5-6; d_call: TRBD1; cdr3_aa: CASSSLGQGAYEQYF; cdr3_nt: TGTGCCAGCAGCTCCTTAGGACAGGGGGCCTACGAGCAGTACTTC
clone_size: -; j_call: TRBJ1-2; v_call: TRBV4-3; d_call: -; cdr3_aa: CASSQVPAGGNYGYTF; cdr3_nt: TGCGCCAGCAGCCAAGTCCCCGCGGGAGGAAACTATGGCTACACCTTC
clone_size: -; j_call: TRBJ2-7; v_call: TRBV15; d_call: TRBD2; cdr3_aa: CATSGRTSGSDEQYF; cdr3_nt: TGTGCCACCAGCGGACGGACTAGCGGGAGTGACGAGCAGTACTTC
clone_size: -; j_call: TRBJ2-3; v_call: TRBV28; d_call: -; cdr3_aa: CASRRRVSPTDTQYF; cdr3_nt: TGTGCCAGCCGACGACGGGTCTCTCCAACAGATACGCAGTATTTT
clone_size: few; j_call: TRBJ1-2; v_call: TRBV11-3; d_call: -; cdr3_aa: CASSLTDQGRTYGYTF; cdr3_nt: TGTGCCAGCAGCTTAACTGACCAGGGGCGCACCTATGGCTACACCTTC
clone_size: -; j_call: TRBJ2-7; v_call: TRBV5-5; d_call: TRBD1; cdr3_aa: CASSGGQFFPYEQYF; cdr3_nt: TGTGCCAGCAGCGGGGGACAGTTCTTCCCCTACGAGCAGTACTTC